The clone carrying this T cell receptor (beta chain) came up a few times. The data originate from a study of T-cell reconstitution after alpha-beta-depleted transplantation in children. Preparation of the TCRbeta library involved a method that used unique molecular identifiers. TCRdb itself ran the PCR reads through MiXCR, one entry per CDR3 protein. The sample has some 490,000 distinct CDR3 sequences, approximately 13% seen once. Sample: PBMCs from the stem cell graft donor, taken from the stem cell graft. The sequence derives from a human donor who donated a stem cell graft to a child with combined immunodeficiency.

The CDR3: CASSLVASSGYLNEQYF. Written as DNA, the CDR3 is TGTGCCAGCAGCTTAGTAGCCTCCAGCGGGTACCTTAACGAGCAGTACTTC. V gene TRBV7-2 combines with J gene TRBJ2-7; a possible D gene is TRBD2 (6 bases). Per germline, CDR1 SGHTA and CDR2 FQGNSA. There are 17 residues in the CDR3. V was cut by 1 base and J by 5 bases, with 21 bases left in between.